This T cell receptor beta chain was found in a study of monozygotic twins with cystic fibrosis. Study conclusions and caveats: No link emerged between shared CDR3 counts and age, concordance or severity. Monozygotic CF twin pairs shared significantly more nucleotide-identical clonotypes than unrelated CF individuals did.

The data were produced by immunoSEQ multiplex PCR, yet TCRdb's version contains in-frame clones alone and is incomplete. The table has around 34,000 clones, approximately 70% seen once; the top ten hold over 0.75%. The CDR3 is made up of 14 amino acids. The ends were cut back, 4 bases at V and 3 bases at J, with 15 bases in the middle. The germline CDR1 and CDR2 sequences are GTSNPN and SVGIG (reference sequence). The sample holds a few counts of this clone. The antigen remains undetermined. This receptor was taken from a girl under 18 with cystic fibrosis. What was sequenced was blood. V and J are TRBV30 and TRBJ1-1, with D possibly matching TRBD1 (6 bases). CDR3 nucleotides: TGTGCCTGGAAAGTAGGGGGTGTCGACACTGAAGCTTTCTTT. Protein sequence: CAWKVGGVDTEAFF.